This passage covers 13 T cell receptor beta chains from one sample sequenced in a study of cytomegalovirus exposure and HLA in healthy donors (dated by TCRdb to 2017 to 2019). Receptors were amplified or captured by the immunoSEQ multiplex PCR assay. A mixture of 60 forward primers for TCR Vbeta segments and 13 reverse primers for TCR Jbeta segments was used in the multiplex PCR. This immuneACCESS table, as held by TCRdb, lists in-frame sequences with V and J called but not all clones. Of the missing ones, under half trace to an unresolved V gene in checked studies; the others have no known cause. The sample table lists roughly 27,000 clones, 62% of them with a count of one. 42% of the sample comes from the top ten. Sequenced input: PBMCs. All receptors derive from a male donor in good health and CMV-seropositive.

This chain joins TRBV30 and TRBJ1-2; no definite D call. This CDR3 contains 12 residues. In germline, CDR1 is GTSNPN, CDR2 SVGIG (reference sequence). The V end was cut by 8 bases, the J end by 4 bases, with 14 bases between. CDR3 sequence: CALDGPIYGYTF. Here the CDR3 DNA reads TGTGCCCTGGATGGGCCCATCTATGGCTACACCTTC.

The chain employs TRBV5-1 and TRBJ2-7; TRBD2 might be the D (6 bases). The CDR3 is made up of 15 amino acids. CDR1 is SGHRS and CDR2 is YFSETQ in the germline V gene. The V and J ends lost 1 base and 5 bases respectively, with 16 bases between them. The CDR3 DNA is TGCGCCAGCAGCTTGTTTGCGGTAGCGGCCCACGAGCAGTACTTC. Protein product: CASSLFAVAAHEQYF.

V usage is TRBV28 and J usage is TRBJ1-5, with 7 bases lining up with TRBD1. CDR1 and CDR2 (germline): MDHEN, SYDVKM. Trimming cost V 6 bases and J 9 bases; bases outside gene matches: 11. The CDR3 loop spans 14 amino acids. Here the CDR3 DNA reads TGTGCCAGCAGCCCAGGGGGGCCGGCTCTGCCCCAGCATTTT. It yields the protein CASSPGGPALPQHF.

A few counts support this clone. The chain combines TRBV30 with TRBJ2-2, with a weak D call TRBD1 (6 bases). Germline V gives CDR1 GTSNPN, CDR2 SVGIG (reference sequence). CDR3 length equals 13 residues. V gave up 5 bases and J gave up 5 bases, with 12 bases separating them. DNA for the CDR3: TGTGCCTGGTCCTCAGGGGCGACCGGGGAGCTGTTTTTT. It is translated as CAWSSGATGELFF.

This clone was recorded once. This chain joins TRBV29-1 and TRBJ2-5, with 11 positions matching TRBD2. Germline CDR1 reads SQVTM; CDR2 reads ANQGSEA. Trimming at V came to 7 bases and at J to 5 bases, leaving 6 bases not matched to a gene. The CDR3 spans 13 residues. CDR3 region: CSASLAGGETQYF. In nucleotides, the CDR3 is TGCAGCGCATCTTTAGCGGGAGGGGAGACCCAGTACTTC.

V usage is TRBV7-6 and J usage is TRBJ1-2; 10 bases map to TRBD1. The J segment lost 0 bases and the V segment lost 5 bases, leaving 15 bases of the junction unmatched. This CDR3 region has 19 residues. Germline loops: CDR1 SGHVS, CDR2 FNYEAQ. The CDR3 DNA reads TGTGCCAGCAGCCATCGACAGGGGGCGCCGGAAACTTCTAACTATGGCTACACCTTC. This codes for CASSHRQGAPETSNYGYTF.

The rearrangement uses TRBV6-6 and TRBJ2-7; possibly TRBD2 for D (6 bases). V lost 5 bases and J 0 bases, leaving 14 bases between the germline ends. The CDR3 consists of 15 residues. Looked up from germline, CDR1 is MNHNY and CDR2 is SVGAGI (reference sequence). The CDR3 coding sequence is TGTGCCAGCAGTAACCCGGGGGTTCCCTCCTACGAGCAGTACTTC. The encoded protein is CASSNPGVPSYEQYF.

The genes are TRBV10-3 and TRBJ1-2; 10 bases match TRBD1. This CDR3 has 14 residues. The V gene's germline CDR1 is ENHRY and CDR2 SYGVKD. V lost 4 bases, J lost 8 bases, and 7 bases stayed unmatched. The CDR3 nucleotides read TGTGCCATCAGTGCTTTGGACAGGGGGGACGGCTACACCTTC. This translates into CAISALDRGDGYTF.

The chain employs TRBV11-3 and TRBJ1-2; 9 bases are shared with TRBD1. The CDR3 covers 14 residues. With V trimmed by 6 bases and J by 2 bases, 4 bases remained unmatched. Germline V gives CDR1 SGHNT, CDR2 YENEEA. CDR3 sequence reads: CASREGTGNYGYTF. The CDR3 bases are TGTGCCAGCAGAGAGGGGACAGGGAACTATGGCTACACCTTC.

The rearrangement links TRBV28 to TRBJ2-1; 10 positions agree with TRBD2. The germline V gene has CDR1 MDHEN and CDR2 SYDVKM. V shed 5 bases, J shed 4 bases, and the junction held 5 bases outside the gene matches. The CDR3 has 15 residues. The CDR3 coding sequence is TGTGCCAGCAGTATGGTAGCGGGAGGTTACAATGAGCAGTTCTTC. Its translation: CASSMVAGGYNEQFF. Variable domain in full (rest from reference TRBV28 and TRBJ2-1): DVKVTQSSRYLVKRTGEKVFLECVQDMDHENMFWYRQDPGLGLRLIYFSYDVKMKEKGDIPEGYSVSREKKERFSLILESASTNQTSMYLCASSMVAGGYNEQFFGPGTRLTVL.

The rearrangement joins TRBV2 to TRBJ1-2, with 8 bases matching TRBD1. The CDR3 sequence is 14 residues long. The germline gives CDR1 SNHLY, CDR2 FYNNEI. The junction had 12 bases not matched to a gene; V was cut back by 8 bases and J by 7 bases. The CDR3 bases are TGTGCCAGCCGGTTGGGGACAGGTTTGTTTGGCTACACCTTC. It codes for CASRLGTGLFGYTF. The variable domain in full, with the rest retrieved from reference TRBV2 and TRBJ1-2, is EPEVTQTPSHQVTQMGQEVILRCVPISNHLYFYWYRQILGQKVEFLVSFYNNEISEKSEIFDDQFSVERPDGSNFTLKIRSTKLEDSAMYFCASRLGTGLFGYTFGSGTRLTVV.

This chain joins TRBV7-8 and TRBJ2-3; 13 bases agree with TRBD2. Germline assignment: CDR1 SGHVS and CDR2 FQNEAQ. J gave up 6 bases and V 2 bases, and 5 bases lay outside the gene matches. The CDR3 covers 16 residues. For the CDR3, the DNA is TGTGCCAGCAGCTTAAGGACTAGCGGGAGTAGGGATACGCAGTATTTT. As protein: CASSLRTSGSRDTQYF.

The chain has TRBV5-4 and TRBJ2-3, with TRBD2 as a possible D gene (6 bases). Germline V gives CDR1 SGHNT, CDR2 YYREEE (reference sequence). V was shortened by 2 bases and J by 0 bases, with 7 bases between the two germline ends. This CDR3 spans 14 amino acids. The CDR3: CASSFRGSTDTQYF. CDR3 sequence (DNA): TGTGCCAGCAGCTTTCGGGGGAGCACAGATACGCAGTATTTT.